This TCR beta chain was recovered during a study of read filtering for tumor transcriptome and immune sequencing (dated by TCRdb to 2020 to 2021). With respect to the entire study: The cohort consisted of 17 to 20 male and under 15 female patients, with a mean age of roughly 70 years and an age range of roughly 45 to 80. By revised international staging, about 8 patients were R-ISS I, about 15 were R-ISS II and 6 or 7 were R-ISS III. After DNase treatment, whole-transcriptome libraries were prepared with the TruSeq RNA Access Library Prep Kit. Per sample, about 4 to 10.27 million TCR-region mapped reads were obtained with IR-seq, compared with only roughly 80 to 1,300 with RNA-seq. Using the same bone marrow samples, the study ran both targeted immune repertoire sequencing and bulk whole-transcriptome sequencing and then compared the TCR repertoires from each method. A main aim was a read-filtering strategy for immune repertoire data, specifically whether clonotypes supported by a single read should be removed. Results the study describes overall, beyond this receptor: Compared with RNA-seq, IR-seq captured clonotypes at much greater depth and more reliably, and a smaller IR-seq throughput was enough to identify most of the shared clonotypes. The correlation between IR-seq and RNA-seq shared clonotype proportions rose when single-read clonotypes were removed. The sorted CD138-negative fraction was not purified T cells but a mixed bone marrow immune population. In IR-seq, 80% to 85% of clonotypes but approximately 3.8% of total reads were represented by single-read clonotypes, whereas in RNA-seq, around 75% of clonotypes and about 40% of reads were represented by single-read clonotypes.

Trimming removed 2 bases from V and 4 bases from J; the gene matches leave 2 bases unexplained. CDR1 and CDR2 (SGHRS, YFSETQ) derive from the germline V gene. The CDR3, cysteine through phenylalanine, is 14 amino acids long. Solely the CDR3 DNA is kept, with 42 bases framed from the first base. This clonotype was detected ten times or more. Its cognate antigen has yet to be identified. The record has no base qualities; no much larger clone is one base away. Each patient had bone marrow sampled at the time of active disease. Isolation of bone marrow mononuclear cells was performed by Ficoll-Hypaque density gradient centrifugation. To remove myeloma plasma cells, the cells were labeled with CD138 magnetic microbeads on a MACS separator, and CD138-negative cells were then collected by negative selection. Flow cytometry with CD138 antibodies on an Attune NxT was used to check how pure the isolated cells were. TRIzol reagent was used to extract total RNA, and a NanoDrop spectrophotometer was used to quantify the extracted RNA. Paired RNA-seq and IR-seq were performed on the CD138-negative bone marrow sample of each patient.

TCR libraries were built from 400 ng RNA with the Immunoverse kit, using molecular barcoded adaptors covering alpha/delta and beta/gamma chains. TCR library preparation used the same RNA that went into transcriptome sequencing. TCR libraries were sequenced on an Illumina HiSeq 4000 with 2 x 150 cycles. The study's processing was this. Using MiXCR, which included quality filtering and error correction, TCR reads were aligned to human V, D, J and C references and then assembled into CDR3 clonotypes. Clonotype counts and gene usage diversity were analyzed with the tcR package in R. For inspection of raw mapping reads, RNA-seq reads were mapped by STAR aligner version 2.5.3a onto GRCh37 of the human genome. To test how sequencing depth affected the clonotypes detected, IR-seq fastq files were randomly downsampled with Seqtk 1.3. TCRdb redid the processing of the public reads, applying fastp at Q25 and MiXCR, and retained in-frame beta chains. Rows with one shared CDR3 protein collapse into an entry with the most common genes and DNA. TCRdb's processing, not the study's, gives the V and J calls here. This sample holds about 130,000 distinct CDR3 sequences; approximately 13% were observed only once. Jointly, the top ten make up approximately 10% of the sample.

The chain is encoded by TRBV5-1 joined to TRBJ2-3; TRBD1 matches 9 bases in the middle. The receptor comes from a donor at least 40 years old with multiple myeloma. Material: a population of CD138-negative cells sorted from bone marrow. The cell subset or site tag for this specimen amounts to: bone marrow mononuclear cells depleted of CD138+ plasma/myeloma cells by negative magnetic selection. The nucleotides are TGCGCCAGCAGCTTAAGGACAGGGGCAGATACGCAGTATTTT. This encodes CASSLRTGADTQYF.